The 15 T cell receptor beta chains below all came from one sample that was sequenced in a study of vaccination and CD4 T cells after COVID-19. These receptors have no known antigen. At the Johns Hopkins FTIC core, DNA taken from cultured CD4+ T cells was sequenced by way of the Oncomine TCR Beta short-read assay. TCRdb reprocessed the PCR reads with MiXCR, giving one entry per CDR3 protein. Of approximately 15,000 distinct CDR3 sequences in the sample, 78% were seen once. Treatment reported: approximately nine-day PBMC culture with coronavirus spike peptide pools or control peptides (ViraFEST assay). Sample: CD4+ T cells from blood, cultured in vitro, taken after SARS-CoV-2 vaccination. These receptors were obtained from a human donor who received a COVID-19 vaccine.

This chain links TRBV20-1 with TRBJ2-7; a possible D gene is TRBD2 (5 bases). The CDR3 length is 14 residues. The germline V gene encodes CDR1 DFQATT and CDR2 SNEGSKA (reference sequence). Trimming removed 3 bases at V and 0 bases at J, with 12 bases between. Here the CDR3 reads CSARVGESSYEQYF. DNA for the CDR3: TGCAGTGCTAGGGTGGGAGAGTCCTCCTACGAGCAGTACTTC.

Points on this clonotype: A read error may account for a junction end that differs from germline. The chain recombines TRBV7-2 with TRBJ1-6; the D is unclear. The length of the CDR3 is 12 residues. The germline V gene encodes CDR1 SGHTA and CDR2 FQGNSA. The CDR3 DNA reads TGTGCCAGCAGCTCCAATAATTCACCCCTCCACTTT. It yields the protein CASSSNNSPLHF.

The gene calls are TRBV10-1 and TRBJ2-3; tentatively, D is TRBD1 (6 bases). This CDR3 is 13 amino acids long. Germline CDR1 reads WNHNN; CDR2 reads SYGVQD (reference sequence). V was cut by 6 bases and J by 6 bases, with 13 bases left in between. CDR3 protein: CASRLRDTDTQYF. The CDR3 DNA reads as TGCGCCAGCAGGCTCCGGGACACCGATACGCAGTATTTT.

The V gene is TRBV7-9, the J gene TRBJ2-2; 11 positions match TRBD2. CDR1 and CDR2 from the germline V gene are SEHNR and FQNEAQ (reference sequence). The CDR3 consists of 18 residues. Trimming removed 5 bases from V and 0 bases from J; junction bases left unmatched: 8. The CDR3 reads CASSRTGLAAPNTGELFF. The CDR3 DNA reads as TGTGCCAGCAGCCGAACGGGACTAGCGGCCCCGAACACCGGGGAGCTGTTTTTT.

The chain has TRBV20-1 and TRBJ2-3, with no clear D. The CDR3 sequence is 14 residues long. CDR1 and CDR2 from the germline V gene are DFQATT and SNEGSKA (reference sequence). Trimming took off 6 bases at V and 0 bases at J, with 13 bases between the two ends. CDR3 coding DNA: TGCAGTGCCTCACGTTACCCTAGCACAGATACGCAGTATTTT. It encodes CSASRYPSTDTQYF.

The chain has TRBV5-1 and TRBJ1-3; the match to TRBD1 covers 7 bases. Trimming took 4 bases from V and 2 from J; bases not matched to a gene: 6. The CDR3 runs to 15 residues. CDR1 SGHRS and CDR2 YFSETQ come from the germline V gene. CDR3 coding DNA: TGCGCCAGCAGCGCCGACAGGGAGACTGGAAACACCATATATTTT. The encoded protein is CASSADRETGNTIYF.

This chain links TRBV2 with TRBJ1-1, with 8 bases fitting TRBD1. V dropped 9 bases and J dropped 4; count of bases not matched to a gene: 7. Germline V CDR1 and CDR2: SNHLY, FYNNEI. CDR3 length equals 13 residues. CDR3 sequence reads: CASTGGSGTEAFF. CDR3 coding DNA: TGTGCCAGTACAGGGGGTTCGGGCACTGAAGCTTTCTTT.

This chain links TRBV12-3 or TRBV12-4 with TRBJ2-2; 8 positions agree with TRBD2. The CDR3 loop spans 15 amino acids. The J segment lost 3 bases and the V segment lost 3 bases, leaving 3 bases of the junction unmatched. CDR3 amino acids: CASSFPGGDTGELFF. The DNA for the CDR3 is TGTGCCAGCAGTTTTCCCGGGGGGGACACCGGGGAGCTGTTTTTT.

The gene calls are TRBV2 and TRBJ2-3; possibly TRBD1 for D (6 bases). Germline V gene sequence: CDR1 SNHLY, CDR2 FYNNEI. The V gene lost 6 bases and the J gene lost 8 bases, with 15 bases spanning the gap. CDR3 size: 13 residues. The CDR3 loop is CASSLNRVFTQYF. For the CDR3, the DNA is TGTGCCAGCAGCCTAAACAGGGTTTTTACGCAGTATTTT.

CDR3 nucleotides: TGTGCCAGCCGACAACTTCACCTCCTTAAAAGCAATCAGCCCCAGCATTTT. This codes for CASRQLHLLKSNQPQHF. This chain links TRBV27 with TRBJ1-5; D remains ambiguous. From germline, CDR1 is MNHEY and CDR2 SMNVEV (reference sequence). Trimming stripped 8 bases from V and 1 base from J, with 21 bases between. This CDR3 region has 17 residues.

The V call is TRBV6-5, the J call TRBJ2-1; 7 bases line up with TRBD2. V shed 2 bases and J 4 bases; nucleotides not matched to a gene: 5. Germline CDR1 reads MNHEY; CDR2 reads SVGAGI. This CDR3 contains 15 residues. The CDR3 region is CASSYGGGKYNEQFF. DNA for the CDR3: TGTGCCAGCAGTTACGGGGGGGGGAAATACAATGAGCAGTTCTTC.

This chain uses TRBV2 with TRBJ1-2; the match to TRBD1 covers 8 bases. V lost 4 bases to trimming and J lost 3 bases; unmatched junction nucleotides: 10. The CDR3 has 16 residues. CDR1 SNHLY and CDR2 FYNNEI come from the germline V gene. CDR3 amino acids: CASSVGRQGAYYGYTF. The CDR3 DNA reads TGTGCCAGCAGTGTGGGGAGGCAGGGGGCCTACTATGGCTACACCTTC.

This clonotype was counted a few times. The CDR3 nucleotides read TGTGCCCACACACAGGGGGGTTCACCCCTCCACTTT. It yields the protein CAHTQGGSPLHF. The chain couples TRBV30 to TRBJ1-6; 8 positions agree with TRBD1. After removal of 8 bases from V and 9 bases from J, the junction contained 6 bases not matched to a gene. The V gene's germline CDR1 is GTSNPN and CDR2 SVGIG (reference sequence). There are 12 residues in the CDR3.

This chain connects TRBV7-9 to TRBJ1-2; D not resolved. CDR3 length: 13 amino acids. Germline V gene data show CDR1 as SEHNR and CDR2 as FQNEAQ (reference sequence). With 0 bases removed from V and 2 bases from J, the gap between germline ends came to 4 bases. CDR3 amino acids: CASSLAQNYGYTF. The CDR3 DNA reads TGTGCCAGCAGCTTAGCCCAGAACTATGGCTACACCTTC.

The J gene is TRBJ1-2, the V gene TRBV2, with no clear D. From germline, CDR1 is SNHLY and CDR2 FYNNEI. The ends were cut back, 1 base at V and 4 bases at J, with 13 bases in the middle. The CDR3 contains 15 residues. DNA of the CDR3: TGTGCCAGCAGTGAAGGGGTTCTACGGGGCTATGGCTACACCTTC. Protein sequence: CASSEGVLRGYGYTF.